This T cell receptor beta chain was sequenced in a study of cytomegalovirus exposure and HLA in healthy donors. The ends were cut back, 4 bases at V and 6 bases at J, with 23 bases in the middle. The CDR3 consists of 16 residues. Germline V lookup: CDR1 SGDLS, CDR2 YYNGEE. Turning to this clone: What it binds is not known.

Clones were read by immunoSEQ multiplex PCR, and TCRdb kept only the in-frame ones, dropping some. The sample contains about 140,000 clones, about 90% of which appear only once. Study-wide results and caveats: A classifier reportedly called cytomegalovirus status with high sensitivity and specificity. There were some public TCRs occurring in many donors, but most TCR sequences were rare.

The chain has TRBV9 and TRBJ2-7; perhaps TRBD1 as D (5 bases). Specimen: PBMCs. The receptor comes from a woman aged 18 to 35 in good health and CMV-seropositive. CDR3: CASSWGGSTATAEQYF. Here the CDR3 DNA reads TGTGCCAGCAGCTGGGGCGGTAGTACCGCTACTGCCGAGCAGTACTTC.